This T cell receptor beta chain comes out of a study of T cell repertoires in cytomegalovirus infection (dated by TCRdb to about 2019). The study in broad terms: Because public TCR beta signatures pointed to carriage of CMV infection together with the matching HLA type, the HLA type of each donor mattered for the analysis.

Per the germline V gene (reference sequence), SEHNR is the CDR1 and FQNEAQ is the CDR2. Counted from cysteine to phenylalanine, this CDR3 has 16 amino acids. CDR3 DNA is the only sequence kept; it has 48 bases, read in frame from the first base. V is cut back by 1 base and J by 4 bases, with 5 bases in the junction unmatched. With regard to this clonotype: Its antigen remains unidentified. Within one base of it there is no much larger clone, and no base qualities were kept.

Findings and caveats that apply to the study as a whole: The ex vivo response was dominated by HLA-C-restricted CMV-specific TCR beta clonotypes, and the single most frequent clonotype in two of eight donors was supplied by these HLA-C-restricted clonotypes. In both this cohort and an independent roughly 400-donor cohort, the cumulative frequency of public TCR beta family members distinguished carriers of CMV infection plus the relevant HLA type.

Sequencing was performed on an Illumina HiSeq 1500. TCRdb trimmed public reads at Q25 via fastp, called clones via MiXCR and kept in-frame beta chains. Merged by CDR3 protein, the rows form single entries marked with the most common genes and DNA. This sample holds 160,000 or so distinct CDR3 sequences; about 15% were observed only once. The top ten hold roughly a sixth of the sample. The V and J segments used are TRBV7-9 and TRBJ2-1, with 9 bases aligning to TRBD2. The source of this sequence is a human donor in good health (CMV status not recorded). Some clones in this sample may be carry-over from other donors' samples. Sequencing was carried out using CD8+ T cells from PBMCs. The CDR3 protein is CASSLEWRGGYNEQFF. The DNA sequence is given as TGTGCCAGCAGCTTAGAGTGGCGGGGGGGATACAATGAGCAGTTCTTC.